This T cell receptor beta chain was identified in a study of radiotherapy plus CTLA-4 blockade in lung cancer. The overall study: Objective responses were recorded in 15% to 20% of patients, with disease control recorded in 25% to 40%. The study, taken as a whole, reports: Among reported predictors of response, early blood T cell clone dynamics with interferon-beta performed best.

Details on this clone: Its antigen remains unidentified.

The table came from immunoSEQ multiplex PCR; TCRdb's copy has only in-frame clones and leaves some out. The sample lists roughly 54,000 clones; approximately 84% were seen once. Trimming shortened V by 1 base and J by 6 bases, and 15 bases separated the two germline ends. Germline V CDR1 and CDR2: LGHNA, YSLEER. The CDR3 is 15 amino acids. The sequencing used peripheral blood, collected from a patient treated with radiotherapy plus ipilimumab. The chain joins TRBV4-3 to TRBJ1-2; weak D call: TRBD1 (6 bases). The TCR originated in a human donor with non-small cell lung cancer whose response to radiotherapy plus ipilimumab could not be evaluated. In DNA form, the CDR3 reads TGCGCCAGCAGCCAAGTAGGGGGGGCGCTTGATGGCTACACCTTC. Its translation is CASSQVGGALDGYTF.